This paragraph reports one TCR beta chain. Its target is not known. This sample was included in a study of CD8 T cells in ankylosing spondylitis. CDR3 size: 16 residues. The V and J ends lost 9 bases and 4 bases, in that order; junction bases with no gene match: 11. CDR1 and CDR2 from the germline V gene are SGHAT and FQNNGV. TCRdb processed the 5' RACE reads anew with MiXCR; each CDR3 protein has one entry. The profile shows over 450,000 distinct CDR3 sequences, about 12% of them singletons. Overall study findings and caveats: Typical of ankylosing spondylitis blood, it appeared, was a TCR beta motif of seven to nine highly homologous variants.

The sequence came from a male donor with ankylosing spondylitis. The sample taken for sequencing was blood, either unsorted or a sorted T cell fraction (not recorded which). This chain links TRBV11-2 with TRBJ2-3; 12 bases agree with TRBD2. This CDR3 is CASNRLAGDMSDTQYF. CDR3 bases: TGTGCCAGTAATAGACTAGCGGGAGATATGTCAGATACGCAGTATTTT.